The TCR beta chain described here comes from a study of immune heterogeneity within non-small cell lung tumors. Trimming shortened V by 0 bases and J by 0 bases, and 18 bases separated the two germline ends. From germline, CDR1 is SGHRS and CDR2 YFSETQ. This CDR3 has 18 residues. Study outcomes and limitations: The correlation between local T-cell clonality and local tumor mutational burden was positive, moderate in strength and statistically significant, with R 0.3 to 0.35.

With 550 to 700 ng used per sample, the template was genomic DNA from bulk tumor. Widely spaced biopsies, several per primary tumor, were obtained at surgery. The study enrolled patients with untreated, newly diagnosed non-small cell lung cancer who underwent curative surgery. Donor patients had newly diagnosed non-small cell lung cancer and were having surgery with curative intent. A multiplex PCR containing 32 V primers and 13 J primers was used to amplify TCR beta CDR3. Using its own MiXCR run on the multiplex PCR reads, TCRdb lists one record per CDR3 protein. The sample shows roughly 6,000 distinct CDR3 sequences, around a fifth of them seen only once. This clonotype is medium-sized (0.01 to 0.1%) in the sample. The antigen is not known.

The clonotype was recovered from an older woman with non-small cell lung cancer. The sample taken for sequencing was lung tumor tissue. J is TRBJ1-1 and V is TRBV5-1, with D perhaps matching TRBD1 (5 bases). This CDR3 reads CASSLGGFRGVMNTEAFF. The CDR3 DNA reads as TGCGCCAGCAGCTTGGGGGGGTTCAGAGGGGTGATGAACACTGAAGCTTTCTTT.